The TCR beta chain under discussion was sequenced for a study of blood T cell repertoires in COVID-19. Study-wide background: T cells, B-cell-depleted T cells, or PBMCs supplied cDNA or gDNA.

Trimming at V came to 3 bases and at J to 5 bases, leaving 10 bases not matched to a gene. Germline-derived CDR1 and CDR2 are SGDLS and YYNGEE. The CDR3 is 16 residues long. Original processing methods: How many nucleated cells were present was estimated from reference gene primer amplification. The table came from immunoSEQ multiplex PCR; TCRdb's copy has only in-frame clones and leaves some out. Clone size and the V and J calls come from that table; the DNA yielded D and trimming. Among under 300,000 clones listed, around nine tenths were seen once. The sample consisted of peripheral blood. This receptor was identified in a woman between 35 and 50 years old who had recovered from COVID-19. This chain connects TRBV9 to TRBJ2-2, with TRBD1 matching 7 bases. The CDR3 is CASSATAGTATGELFF. In nucleotides, the CDR3 is TGTGCCAGCAGCGCCACTGCCGGGACAGCAACCGGGGAGCTGTTTTTT.